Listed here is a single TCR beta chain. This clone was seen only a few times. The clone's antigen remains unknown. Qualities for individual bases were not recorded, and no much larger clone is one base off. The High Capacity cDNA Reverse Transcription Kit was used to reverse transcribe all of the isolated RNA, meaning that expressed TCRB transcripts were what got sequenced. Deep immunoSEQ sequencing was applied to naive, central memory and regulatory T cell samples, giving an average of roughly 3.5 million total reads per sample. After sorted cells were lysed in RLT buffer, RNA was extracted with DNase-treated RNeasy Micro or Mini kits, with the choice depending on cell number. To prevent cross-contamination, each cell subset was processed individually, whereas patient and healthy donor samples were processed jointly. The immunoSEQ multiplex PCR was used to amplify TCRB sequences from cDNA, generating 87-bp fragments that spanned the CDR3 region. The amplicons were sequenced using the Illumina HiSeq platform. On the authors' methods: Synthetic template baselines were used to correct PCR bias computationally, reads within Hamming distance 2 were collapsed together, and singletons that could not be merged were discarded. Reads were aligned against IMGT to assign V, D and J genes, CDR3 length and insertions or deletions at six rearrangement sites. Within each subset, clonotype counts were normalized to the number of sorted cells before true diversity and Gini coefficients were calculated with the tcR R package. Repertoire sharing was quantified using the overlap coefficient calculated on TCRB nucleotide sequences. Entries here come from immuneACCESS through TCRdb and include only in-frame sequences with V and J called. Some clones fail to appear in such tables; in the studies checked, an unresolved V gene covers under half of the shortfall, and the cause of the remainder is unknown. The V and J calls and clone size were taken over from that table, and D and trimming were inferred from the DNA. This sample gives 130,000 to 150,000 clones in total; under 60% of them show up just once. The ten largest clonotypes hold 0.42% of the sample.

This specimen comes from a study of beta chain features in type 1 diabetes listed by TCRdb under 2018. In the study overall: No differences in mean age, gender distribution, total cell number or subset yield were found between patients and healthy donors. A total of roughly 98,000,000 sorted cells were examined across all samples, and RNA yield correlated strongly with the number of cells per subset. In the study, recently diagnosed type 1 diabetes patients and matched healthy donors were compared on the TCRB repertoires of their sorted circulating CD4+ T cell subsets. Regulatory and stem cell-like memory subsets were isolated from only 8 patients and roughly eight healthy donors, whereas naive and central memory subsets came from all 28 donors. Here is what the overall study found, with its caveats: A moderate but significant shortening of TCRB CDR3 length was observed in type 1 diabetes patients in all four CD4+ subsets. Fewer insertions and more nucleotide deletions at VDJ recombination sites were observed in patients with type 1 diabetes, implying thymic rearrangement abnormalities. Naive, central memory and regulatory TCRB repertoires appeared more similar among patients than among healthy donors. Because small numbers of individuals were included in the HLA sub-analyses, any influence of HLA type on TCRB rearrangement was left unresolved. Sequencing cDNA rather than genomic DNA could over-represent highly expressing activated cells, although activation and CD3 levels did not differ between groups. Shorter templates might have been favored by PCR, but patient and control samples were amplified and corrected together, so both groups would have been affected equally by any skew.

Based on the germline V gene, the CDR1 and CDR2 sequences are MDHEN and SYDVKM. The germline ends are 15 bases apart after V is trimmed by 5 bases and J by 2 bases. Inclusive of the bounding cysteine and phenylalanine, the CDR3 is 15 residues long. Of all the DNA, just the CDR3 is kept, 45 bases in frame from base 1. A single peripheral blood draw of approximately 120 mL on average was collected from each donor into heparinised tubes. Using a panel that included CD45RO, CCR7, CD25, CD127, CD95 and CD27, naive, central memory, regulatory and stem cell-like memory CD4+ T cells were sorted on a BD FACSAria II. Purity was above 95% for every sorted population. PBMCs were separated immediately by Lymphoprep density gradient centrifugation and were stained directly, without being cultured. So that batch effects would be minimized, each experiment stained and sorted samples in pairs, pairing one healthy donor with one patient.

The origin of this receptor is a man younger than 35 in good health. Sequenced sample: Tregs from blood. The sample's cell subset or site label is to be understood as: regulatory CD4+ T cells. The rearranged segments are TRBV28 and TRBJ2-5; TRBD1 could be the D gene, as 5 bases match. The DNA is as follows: TGTGCCAGCAGTCTTGTGTCCAGGGAACAAGAGACCCAGTACTTC. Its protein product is CASSLVSREQETQYF.